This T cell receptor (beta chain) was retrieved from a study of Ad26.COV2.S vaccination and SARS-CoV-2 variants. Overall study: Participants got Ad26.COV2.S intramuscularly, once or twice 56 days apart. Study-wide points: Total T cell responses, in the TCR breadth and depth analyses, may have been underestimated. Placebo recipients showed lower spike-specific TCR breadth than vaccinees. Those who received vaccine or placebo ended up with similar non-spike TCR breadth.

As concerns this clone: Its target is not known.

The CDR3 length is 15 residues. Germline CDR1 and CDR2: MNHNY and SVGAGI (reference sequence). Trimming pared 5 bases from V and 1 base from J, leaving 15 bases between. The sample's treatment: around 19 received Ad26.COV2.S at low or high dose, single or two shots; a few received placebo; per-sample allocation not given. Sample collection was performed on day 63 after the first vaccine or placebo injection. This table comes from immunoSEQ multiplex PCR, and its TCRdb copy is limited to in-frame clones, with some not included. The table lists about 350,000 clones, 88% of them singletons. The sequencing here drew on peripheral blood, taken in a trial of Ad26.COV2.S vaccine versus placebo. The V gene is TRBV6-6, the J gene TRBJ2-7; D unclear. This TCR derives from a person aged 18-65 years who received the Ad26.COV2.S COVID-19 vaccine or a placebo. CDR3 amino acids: CASSDEAERSYEQYF. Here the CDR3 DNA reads TGTGCCAGCAGTGACGAGGCCGAAAGGTCCTACGAGCAGTACTTC.